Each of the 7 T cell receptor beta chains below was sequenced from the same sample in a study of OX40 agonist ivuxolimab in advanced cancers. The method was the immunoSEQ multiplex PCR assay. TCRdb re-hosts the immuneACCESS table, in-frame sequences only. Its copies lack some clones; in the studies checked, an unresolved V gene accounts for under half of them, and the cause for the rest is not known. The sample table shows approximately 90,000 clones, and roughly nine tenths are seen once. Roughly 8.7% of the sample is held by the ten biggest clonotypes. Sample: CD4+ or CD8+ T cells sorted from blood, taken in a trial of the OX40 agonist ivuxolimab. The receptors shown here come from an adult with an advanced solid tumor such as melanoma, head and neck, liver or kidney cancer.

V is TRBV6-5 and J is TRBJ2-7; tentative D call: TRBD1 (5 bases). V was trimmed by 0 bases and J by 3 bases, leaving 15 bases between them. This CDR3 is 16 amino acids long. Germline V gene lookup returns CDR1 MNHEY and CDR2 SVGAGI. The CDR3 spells CASSYSKPGQGYEQYF. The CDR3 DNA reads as TGTGCCAGCAGTTACTCGAAGCCAGGCCAGGGCTACGAGCAGTACTTC.

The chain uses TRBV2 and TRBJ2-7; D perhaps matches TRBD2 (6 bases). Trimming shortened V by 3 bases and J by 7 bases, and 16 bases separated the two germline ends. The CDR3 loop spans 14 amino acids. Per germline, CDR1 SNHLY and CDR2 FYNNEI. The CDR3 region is CASSELRDFGEQYF. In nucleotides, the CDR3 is TGTGCCAGCAGTGAGCTGCGGGATTTCGGGGAGCAGTACTTC.

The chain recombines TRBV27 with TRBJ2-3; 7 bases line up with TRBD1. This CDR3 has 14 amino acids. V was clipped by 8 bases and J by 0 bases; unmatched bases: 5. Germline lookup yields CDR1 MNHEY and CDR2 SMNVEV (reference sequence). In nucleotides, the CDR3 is TGTGCCAGCCAAAGGGGGCTCAGCACAGATACGCAGTATTTT. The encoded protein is CASQRGLSTDTQYF.

Here the CDR3 reads CASSSDPRETGDYGYTF. CDR3 coding DNA: TGCGCCAGCAGCTCCGATCCGCGCGAGACGGGGGACTATGGCTACACCTTC. The gene calls are TRBV4-1 and TRBJ1-2, with D possibly TRBD1 on 5 matching bases. Trimming removed 5 bases from V and 3 bases from J, with 22 bases in between. The germline V gene encodes CDR1 MGHRA and CDR2 YSYEKL. CDR3 length equals 17 residues.

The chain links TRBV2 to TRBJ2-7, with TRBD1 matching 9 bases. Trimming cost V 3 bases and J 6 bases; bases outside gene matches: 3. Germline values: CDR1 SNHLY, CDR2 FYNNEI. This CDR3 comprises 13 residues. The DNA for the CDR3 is TGTGCCAGCAGTGACGGGACAGGGCGCGAGCAGTACTTC. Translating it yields CASSDGTGREQYF.

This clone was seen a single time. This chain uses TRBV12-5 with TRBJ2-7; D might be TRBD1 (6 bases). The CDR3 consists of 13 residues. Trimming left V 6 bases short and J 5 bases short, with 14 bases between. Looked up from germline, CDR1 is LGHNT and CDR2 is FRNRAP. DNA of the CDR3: TGTGCTAGTGGCCTAGCAGGGGTCGACGAGCAGTACTTC. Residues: CASGLAGVDEQYF. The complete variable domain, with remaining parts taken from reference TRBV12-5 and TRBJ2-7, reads DARVTQTPRHKVTEMGQEVTMRCQPILGHNTVFWYRQTMMQGLELLAYFRNRAPLDDSGMPKDRFSAEMPDATLATLKIQPSEPRDSAVYFCASGLAGVDEQYFGPGTRLTVT.

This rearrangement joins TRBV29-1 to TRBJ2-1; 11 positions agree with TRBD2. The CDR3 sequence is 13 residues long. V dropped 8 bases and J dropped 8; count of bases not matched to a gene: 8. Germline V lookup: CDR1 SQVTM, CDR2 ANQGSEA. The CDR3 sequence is CSLLAGVAYEQFF. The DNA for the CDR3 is TGCAGCCTACTAGCGGGAGTTGCCTATGAGCAGTTCTTC.